These 32 T cell receptor beta chains were sequenced from one sample in a study of blood T cell repertoires in COVID-19. The data were produced by immunoSEQ multiplex PCR, yet TCRdb's version contains in-frame clones alone and is incomplete. The table has just under 150,000 clones, 80% to 90% seen once. The sample consisted of peripheral blood. The source of these receptors is a woman between 45 and 65 years old with acute or convalescent COVID-19.

The V gene is TRBV15, the J gene TRBJ2-1; D perhaps matches TRBD2 (6 bases). The germline CDR1 and CDR2 sequences are LNHNV and YYDKDF (reference sequence). The CDR3 sequence is 15 residues long. V was pared by 0 bases and J by 3 bases, with 9 bases between. Here the CDR3 reads CATSRDLGLYNEQFF. DNA of the CDR3: TGTGCCACCAGCAGAGATTTGGGACTCTACAATGAGCAGTTCTTC.

The genes are TRBV6-5 and TRBJ2-3; no clear D. The length of the CDR3 is 15 residues. V was shortened by 0 bases and J by 0 bases, with 7 bases between the two germline ends. From germline, CDR1 is MNHEY and CDR2 SVGAGI. The CDR3 DNA follows: TGTGCCAGCAGTTACTCCCTGGAGAGCACAGATACGCAGTATTTT. It encodes CASSYSLESTDTQYF.

The chain couples TRBV27 to TRBJ2-1; 7 bases align to TRBD2. Losses at the gene ends were 6 bases for V and 0 bases for J; bases not matched to a gene: 5. The CDR3 spans 15 residues. The germline CDR1 and CDR2 sequences are MNHEY and SMNVEV (reference sequence). The CDR3 DNA follows: TGTGCCAGCAGGGGCGGGAGTGGCTCCTACAATGAGCAGTTCTTC. Translating it yields CASRGGSGSYNEQFF.

The V gene is TRBV5-4, the J gene TRBJ2-5; 9 bases map to TRBD2. The CDR3 is 14 amino acids. J gave up 4 bases and V 0 bases, and 1 base lay outside the gene matches. Germline V lookup: CDR1 SGHNT, CDR2 YYREEE (reference sequence). CDR3 in amino acids: CASSLVAGAETQYF. The CDR3, as DNA: TGTGCCAGCAGCTTGGTAGCGGGAGCAGAGACCCAGTACTTC. Using reference TRBV5-4 and TRBJ2-5 for the parts outside the CDR3, the full variable domain is ETGVTQSPTHLIKTRGQQVTLRCSSQSGHNTVSWYQQALGQGPQFIFQYYREEENGRGNFPPRFSGLQFPNYSSELNVNALELDDSALYLCASSLVAGAETQYFGPGTRLLVL.

J is TRBJ2-1 and V is TRBV6-4; D is possibly TRBD2 (6 bases). Germline CDR1 and CDR2: MRHNA and SNTAGT. The CDR3 has 14 residues. Trimming cost V 5 bases and J 8 bases, with 16 bases left between them. The CDR3 region has the DNA TGTGCCAGCAGTCCCTTGGCGGGACGGTATGAGCAGTTCTTC. Amino acids: CASSPLAGRYEQFF.

This clone appeared once. This rearrangement joins TRBV19 to TRBJ1-1; D is possibly TRBD1 (5 bases). Germline V lookup: CDR1 LNHDA, CDR2 SQIVND (reference sequence). Trimming removed 3 bases at V and 0 bases at J, with 11 bases between. There are 15 residues in the CDR3. Here the CDR3 reads CASSMGLTVNTEAFF. The CDR3 DNA follows: TGTGCCAGTAGTATGGGGCTGACAGTGAACACTGAAGCTTTCTTT.

J is TRBJ1-1 and V is TRBV3-1 (or the pseudogene TRBV3-2); D not resolved. The germline V gene encodes CDR1 LGHDT and CDR2 YNNKEL (reference sequence). V lost 0 bases to trimming and J lost 8 bases, with 10 bases between them. The CDR3 has 13 amino acids. CDR3 sequence (DNA): TGTGCCAGCAGCCAAGACGTAACGAGAGAAGCTTTCTTT. Protein: CASSQDVTREAFF.

V is TRBV3-1 (or the pseudogene TRBV3-2) and J is TRBJ2-6; no firm D call. The CDR3 extends over 14 amino acids. The germline gives CDR1 LGHDT, CDR2 YNNKEL (reference sequence). The V and J ends lost 1 base and 2 bases respectively, with 3 bases between them. The CDR3 sequence: CASSQAAGANVLTF. CDR3 DNA sequence: TGTGCCAGCAGCCAAGCAGCTGGGGCCAACGTCCTGACTTTC.

On this clone itself: The germline gene is not matched at one end of the junction; a read error may be the cause. The chain combines TRBV3-1 (or the pseudogene TRBV3-2) with TRBJ1-1, with TRBD1 matching 7 bases. The CDR3 consists of 13 residues. The germline gives CDR1 LGHDT, CDR2 YNNKEL (reference sequence). The CDR3: CASSEDRATEAFF. DNA of the CDR3: TGTGCCAGCAGCGAAGACAGGGCCACTGAAGCTTTCTTT.

This clone was seen repeatedly, ten times or more. The rearrangement uses TRBV5-1 and TRBJ2-3; D is perhaps TRBD2 (6 bases). Germline V CDR1 and CDR2: SGHRS, YFSETQ. Trimming took 0 bases from V and 6 from J, leaving 11 bases between them. This CDR3 contains 14 residues. The CDR3 DNA is TGCGCCAGCAGCTTGGGGGGACTGGCTGATACGCAGTATTTT. This translates into CASSLGGLADTQYF.

This clone appeared a few times. CDR3 protein: CASSYSGAEAFF. The CDR3 DNA reads as TGTGCCAGCAGTTACTCCGGGGCTGAAGCTTTCTTT. The chain combines TRBV6-5 with TRBJ1-1; D gene unclear. Trimming stripped 0 bases from V and 6 bases from J, with 5 bases between. The CDR3 consists of 12 residues. The germline gives CDR1 MNHEY, CDR2 SVGAGI.

The chain links TRBV25-1 to TRBJ2-4; TRBD2 matches 8 bases. CDR3 length: 13 amino acids. The trim removed 6 bases at V and 10 bases at J, leaving 8 bases unmatched. The germline CDR1 and CDR2 sequences are MGHDK and SYGVNS. The CDR3 coding sequence is TGTGCCAGCAGCGCCCCGGGGGGGGTGATTCAGTACTTC. Amino acids: CASSAPGGVIQYF.

The chain joins TRBV7-2 to TRBJ1-1; D is undetermined. The CDR3 runs to 15 residues. The V gene lost 3 bases and the J gene lost 8 bases, with 19 bases spanning the gap. CDR1 and CDR2 (germline): SGHTA, FQGNSA. The CDR3 loop reads CASSLNQAGRAEAFF. As DNA, the CDR3 is TGTGCCAGCAGCTTGAATCAGGCGGGGAGGGCCGAAGCTTTCTTT.

This clone was detected a few times. This sequence joins TRBV9 and TRBJ2-2, with TRBD1 as a possible D gene (6 bases). The germline V gene has CDR1 SGDLS and CDR2 YYNGEE. The CDR3 sequence is 14 residues long. Trimming left V 0 bases short and J 6 bases short, with 9 bases between. The CDR3 DNA is TGTGCCAGCAGCGTAGCTGGGGGCGCCGGGGAGCTGTTTTTT. Translation gives CASSVAGGAGELFF.

The chain has TRBV6-1 and TRBJ2-3; 12 nucleotides align to TRBD2. The CDR3 length is 18 residues. Germline trimming cut 4 bases from V and 2 bases from J; bases unmatched to any gene: 10. The germline CDR1 and CDR2 sequences are MNHNS and SASEGT. CDR3 protein: CASSVRLAGGQFTDTQYF. The CDR3 DNA reads TGTGCCAGCAGTGTTCGGCTAGCGGGAGGGCAATTCACAGATACGCAGTATTTT.

The rearrangement joins TRBV30 to TRBJ1-1, with TRBD1 identical over 8 bases. This CDR3 region has 15 residues. Trimming at V came to 2 bases and at J to 3 bases, leaving 8 bases not matched to a gene. Germline V gene sequence: CDR1 GTSNPN, CDR2 SVGIG (reference sequence). The CDR3 DNA reads TGTGCCTGGAGTCATGGACAGGGTTGGGACACTGAAGCTTTCTTT. Amino acids: CAWSHGQGWDTEAFF.

The J gene is TRBJ2-5, the V gene TRBV6-6, with 14 bases fitting TRBD2. The V segment lost 6 bases and the J segment 5 bases; nucleotides outside the gene matches: 2. This CDR3 contains 14 residues. Germline CDR1 is MNHNY and CDR2 is SVGAGI (reference sequence). CDR3 region: CASRRLAGGETQYF. The DNA for the CDR3 is TGTGCCAGCAGGCGACTAGCGGGAGGGGAGACCCAGTACTTC.

This clone was seen once. The chain has TRBV2 and TRBJ2-5; TRBD1 might be the D (6 bases). The CDR3 runs 14 residues. Germline-derived CDR1 and CDR2 are SNHLY and FYNNEI. Trimming shortened V by 7 bases and J by 0 bases, and 12 bases separated the two germline ends. The CDR3 DNA follows: TGTGCCAGCACCCAAACAGGGTACCAAGAGACCCAGTACTTC. Protein product: CASTQTGYQETQYF.

The chain is built from TRBV7-6 and TRBJ2-1; 8 positions agree with TRBD2. Germline loops: CDR1 SGHVS, CDR2 FNYEAQ. The CDR3 has 15 residues. J lost 7 bases, V lost 5 bases, and 10 bases had no gene match. In nucleotides, the CDR3 is TGTGCCAGCAGCCATAATAGCGGGGCGGGGAATGAGCAGTTCTTC. It translates to CASSHNSGAGNEQFF.

This chain connects TRBV5-1 to TRBJ2-5; D might be TRBD1 (6 bases). The CDR3 covers 16 residues. Trimming took 1 base from V and 5 from J, leaving 18 bases between them. Germline assignment: CDR1 SGHRS and CDR2 YFSETQ. The CDR3 bases are TGCGCCAGCAGCTTGACAGGGTTTGGATTGCCGGAGACCCAGTACTTC. It yields the protein CASSLTGFGLPETQYF.

This clone appeared a single time. V is TRBV29-1 and J is TRBJ2-7, with D possibly matching TRBD1 (5 bases). This CDR3 is 12 amino acids long. V shed 6 bases and J shed 3 bases, with 12 bases lying between them. CDR1 and CDR2 from the germline V gene are SQVTM and ANQGSEA. CDR3 coding DNA: TGCAGCGTGCAGCAGGGAAACTACGAGCAGTACTTC. Translating gives CSVQQGNYEQYF.

The chain's CDR3 is CASTDRGEVGYTF. CDR3 nucleotide sequence: TGTGCCTCCACGGACAGGGGGGAGGTAGGCTACACCTTC. The rearrangement links TRBV30 to TRBJ1-2; 10 positions match TRBD1. CDR3 length: 13 residues. CDR1 GTSNPN and CDR2 SVGIG come from the germline V gene (reference sequence). V shed 7 bases and J 8 bases; nucleotides not matched to a gene: 10.

This chain links TRBV28 with TRBJ1-3; D is unresolved. This CDR3 comprises 14 residues. Germline CDR1 reads MDHEN; CDR2 reads SYDVKM. Trimming removed 6 bases at V and 1 base at J, with 10 bases between. CDR3 DNA: TGTGCCAGCAGCCACACAGTATCTGGAAACACCATATATTTT. As protein: CASSHTVSGNTIYF.

A single count supports this clone. The chain has TRBV7-2 and TRBJ2-2; tentative D call: TRBD2 (5 bases). Germline CDR1 and CDR2: SGHTA and FQGNSA. The CDR3 extends over 16 amino acids. V gave up 6 bases and J gave up 2 bases, with 16 bases separating them. CDR3 sequence: CASRNTGITNTGELFF. DNA for the CDR3: TGTGCCAGCAGAAACACCGGGATTACTAACACCGGGGAGCTGTTTTTT.

This chain links TRBV4-1 with TRBJ1-6, with D perhaps TRBD1 (5 bases). Looked up from germline, CDR1 is MGHRA and CDR2 is YSYEKL. Trimming pared 7 bases from V and 5 bases from J, leaving 21 bases between. The CDR3 runs to 17 residues. This CDR3 is CASNCTPRQSHNSPLHF. The CDR3 region has the DNA TGCGCCAGCAATTGTACCCCCAGACAGTCACATAATTCACCCCTCCACTTT.

This sequence joins TRBV24-1 and TRBJ1-5, with no clear D. CDR3 length: 19 amino acids. In germline, CDR1 is KGHDR, CDR2 SFDVKD. V gave up 0 bases and J gave up 0 bases, with 17 bases separating them. Here the CDR3 DNA reads TGTGCCACCAGTGATTTGCGGCGGAATAGTCGATATAGCAATCAGCCCCAGCATTTT. Its protein is CATSDLRRNSRYSNQPQHF.

The chain recombines TRBV5-1 with TRBJ2-7; 7 nucleotides line up with TRBD1. Trimming cost V 1 base and J 6 bases; bases outside gene matches: 7. CDR3 length equals 14 residues. Looked up from germline, CDR1 is SGHRS and CDR2 is YFSETQ. CDR3 nucleotides: TGCGCCAGCAGCTTGTCGGTGGCAGGGGGCGAGCAGTACTTC. It is translated as CASSLSVAGGEQYF.

This clone has a handful of counts. This chain links TRBV2 with TRBJ2-1; TRBD1 agrees at 8 bases. This CDR3 is 14 amino acids long. CDR1 SNHLY and CDR2 FYNNEI come from the germline V gene. V shed 7 bases, J shed 3 bases, and the junction held 5 bases outside the gene matches. The CDR3 loop reads CASTTGTGYNEQFF. The CDR3 DNA is TGTGCCAGCACCACCGGGACAGGCTACAATGAGCAGTTCTTC.

The chain couples TRBV7-2 to TRBJ2-1, with D possibly matching TRBD2 (6 bases). The CDR3 length is 13 residues. Between the trimmed V and J ends, which lost 5 bases and 3 bases, there was a span of 8 bases. Germline V gene sequence: CDR1 SGHTA, CDR2 FQGNSA. The CDR3 region has the DNA TGTGCCAGCAGCCCCGGGGGCTACAATGAGCAGTTCTTC. Its translation is CASSPGGYNEQFF. The full variable domain, its missing parts supplied by reference TRBV7-2 and TRBJ2-1, is GAGVSQSPSNKVTEKGKDVELRCDPISGHTALYWYRQSLGQGLEFLIYFQGNSAPDKSGLPSDRFSAERTGGSVSTLTIQRTQQEDSAVYLCASSPGGYNEQFFGPGTRLTVL.

The gene calls are TRBV11-3 and TRBJ1-3; 8 bases are a match to TRBD1. The CDR3 has 17 amino acids. J lost 3 bases, V lost 8 bases, and 15 bases had no gene match. From germline, CDR1 is SGHNT and CDR2 YENEEA. Here the CDR3 reads CASPPLWTGKGGNTIYF. DNA for the CDR3: TGTGCCAGCCCCCCGTTGTGGACAGGGAAGGGTGGAAACACCATATATTTT.

The rearrangement uses TRBV5-1 and TRBJ2-6; possibly TRBD2 for D (6 bases). V lost 3 bases, J lost 0 bases, and 19 bases lay in between. Per germline, CDR1 SGHRS and CDR2 YFSETQ. The CDR3 runs to 19 residues. The DNA for the CDR3 is TGCGCCAGCAGCTCTCGCGGACTATACCCCAGCTCTGGGGCCAACGTCCTGACTTTC. It codes for CASSSRGLYPSSGANVLTF. Full variable domain (outside the CDR3, taken from reference TRBV5-1 and TRBJ2-6): KAGVTQTPRYLIKTRGQQVTLSCSPISGHRSVSWYQQTPGQGLQFLFEYFSETQRNKGNFPGRFSGRQFSNSRSEMNVSTLELGDSALYLCASSSRGLYPSSGANVLTFGAGSRLTVL.

This clone was detected only once. The CDR3 bases are TGTGCCTGGAGGGACGGGGGGACCTACAATGAGCAGTTCTTC. This gives the protein CAWRDGGTYNEQFF. The chain couples TRBV30 to TRBJ2-1; 7 bases align to TRBD2. Germline trimming cut 3 bases from V and 2 bases from J; bases unmatched to any gene: 4. Germline assignment: CDR1 GTSNPN and CDR2 SVGIG (reference sequence). This CDR3 region has 14 residues.